This paragraph covers one TCR beta chain sequence. At one end the junction does not follow the germline gene, possibly because of a read error. This entry is derived from a study of blood T cell repertoires in COVID-19. The method was immunoSEQ multiplex PCR; TCRdb's version includes in-frame clones alone and lacks a portion of them. Among under 80,000 clones, approximately 86% were seen once, and the ten largest hold 3.9%. CDR1 SGHAT and CDR2 FQNNGV come from the germline V gene. This CDR3 spans 16 amino acids. The sequencing sample was made of peripheral blood. The chain uses TRBV11-2 and TRBJ1-5; D unclear. The TCR comes from a man aged 65 to 79 with active COVID-19. CDR3 sequence (DNA): TGTGCCAGCAGCCTAGAGGGCAGTGCCCCCAATCAGCCCCAGCATTTT. This sequence encodes CASSLEGSAPNQPQHF.